The clone carrying this T cell receptor (beta chain) was counted ten times or more. The antigen is unknown. Noted time point: sample taken at primary tumor resection. Material for sequencing was whole RNA from tumor, nontumor lung or frozen PBMC, left unsorted. Samples were donated by 72 untreated early-stage non-small cell lung cancer patients. The data were taken from a study of spatial heterogeneity in lung cancer. Study-wide findings and caveats: Compared with follow-up, resection was when ubiquitous expanded tumor TCRs appeared in blood more.

Per germline, CDR1 SGHTA and CDR2 FQGNSA. This CDR3 has 13 residues. Trimming took off 5 bases at V and 3 bases at J, with 11 bases between the two ends. Unique molecular identifiers, one per molecule, were present on every TCR cDNA molecule. TCRdb recomputed calls from the 5' RACE reads with MiXCR, one row per CDR3 protein. The profile shows 40,000 to 45,000 distinct CDR3 sequences, around 6.5% of them singletons. The sequence derives from a female donor with early-stage non-small cell lung cancer. Sequenced here: PBMCs, sampled at surgery. V gene TRBV7-2 combines with J gene TRBJ2-7, with unresolved D. Here the CDR3 DNA reads TGTGCCAGCAGCCCCCCGTTTAGCTACGAGCAGTACTTC. Translating it yields CASSPPFSYEQYF.